This T cell receptor (beta chain) was identified in a study of blood T cell repertoires in COVID-19. At the level of the study: From the United States, Italy and Spain came samples of acute and convalescent COVID-19.

CDR3 length: 14 residues. Germline CDR1 reads SQVTM; CDR2 reads ANQGSEA. V shed 0 bases and J shed 4 bases, with 12 bases lying between them. Method: immunoSEQ multiplex PCR; TCRdb's copy keeps in-frame clones and lacks some. The sample lists over 200,000 clones, around 85% seen once, with about 19% in the top ten. Sequenced material: PBMCs or T cells enriched from blood (not recorded which). The sequence was collected from a man aged 40-50 years who had recovered from COVID-19. The chain recombines TRBV29-1 with TRBJ2-5, with D possibly matching TRBD1 (5 bases). DNA for the CDR3: TGCAGCGTTGAAGATCTTGGGCAGGGAGAGACCCAGTACTTC. Its translation is CSVEDLGQGETQYF.